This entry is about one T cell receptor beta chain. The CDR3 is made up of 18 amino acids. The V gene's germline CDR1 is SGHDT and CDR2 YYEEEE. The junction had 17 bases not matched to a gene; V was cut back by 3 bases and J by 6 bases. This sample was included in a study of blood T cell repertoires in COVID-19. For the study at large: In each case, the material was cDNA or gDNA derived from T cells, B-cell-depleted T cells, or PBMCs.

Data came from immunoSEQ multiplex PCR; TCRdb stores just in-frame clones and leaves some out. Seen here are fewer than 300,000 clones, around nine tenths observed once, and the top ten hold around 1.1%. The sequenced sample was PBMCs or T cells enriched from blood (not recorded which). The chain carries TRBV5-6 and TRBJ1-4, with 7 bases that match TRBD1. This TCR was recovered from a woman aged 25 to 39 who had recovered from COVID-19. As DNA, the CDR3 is TGTGCCAGCAGCTCGTACGGGACAGTAACCCCTGTTTATGAAAAACTGTTTTTT. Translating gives CASSSYGTVTPVYEKLFF.